Listed below are T cell receptor beta chains from one sample, sequenced in a study of cytomegalovirus exposure and HLA in healthy donors. TCRdb's table, derived via immunoSEQ multiplex PCR, lists solely in-frame clones and lacks some. Of roughly 100,000 clones listed, around 60% are singletons. Sequences were obtained from PBMCs. These receptors were obtained from a woman aged 50 to 60 in good health and CMV-seronegative. Each CDR3 is given with its conserved first and last residue. Fields, in order: D gene, V gene, clone size, CDR3 length, J gene, CDR3 DNA, CDR3 protein. D genes are given only for firm matches. Not all rows give a size; the values are once, few, many and, for expanded clones, a class.

TRBD1	TRBV25-1	.	17	TRBJ1-1	TGTGCCAGCAGCCCCGACAGGGGTGGGTACATGAACACTGAAGCTTTCTTT	CASSPDRGGYMNTEAFF
TRBD1	TRBV11-3	.	16	TRBJ2-4	TGTGCCAGCAGCTTAGCGGTACAGGGGGGTAAGAACATTCAGTACTTC	CASSLAVQGGKNIQYF
TRBD2	TRBV6-5	.	15	TRBJ2-1	TGTGCCAGCAGTTACTCGAGCGGGACCTACAATGAGCAGTTCTTC	CASSYSSGTYNEQFF
.	TRBV27	once	13	TRBJ1-6	TGTGCCAGCAGACAGGGCACTAATTCACCCCTCCACTTT	CASRQGTNSPLHF
TRBD1	TRBV7-4	.	19	TRBJ1-6	TGTGCCAGCAGCTTACCCGGACAGGCCAAATCAACGTATAATTCACCCCTCCACTTT	CASSLPGQAKSTYNSPLHF
.	TRBV4-1	.	16	TRBJ2-7	TGCGCCAGCAGCCACCCACCTTGGAGGAGCTCCTACGAGCAGTACTTC	CASSHPPWRSSYEQYF
.	TRBV5-6	once	14	TRBJ2-7	TGTGCCAGCACCCCGACAAGGGGGAGCTACGAGCAGTACTTC	CASTPTRGSYEQYF
.	TRBV30	few	12	TRBJ2-1	TGTGCCTGGACCACCTCGGGTCATGAGCAGTTCTTC	CAWTTSGHEQFF
.	TRBV5-6	.	17	TRBJ1-6	TGTGCCAGCAGCTTTGGCGGGGGCACGTTCTTGAATTCACCCCTCCACTTT	CASSFGGGTFLNSPLHF
.	TRBV28	.	12	TRBJ1-1	TGTGCCAGCAGTCTCGCAGAAACTGAAGCTTTCTTT	CASSLAETEAFF
.	TRBV7-2	.	15	TRBJ1-5	TGTGCCAGCAGCTTACAGGGAGGATTGGGTCAGCCCCAGCATTTT	CASSLQGGLGQPQHF
.	TRBV4-1	.	13	TRBJ2-7	TGCGCCAGCAGCCAACGTGACATAACTGAGCAGTACTTC	CASSQRDITEQYF
.	TRBV7-9	.	14	TRBJ2-7	TGTGCCAGCAGCCCGCCGTGGAGAACCTACGAGCAGTACTTC	CASSPPWRTYEQYF
.	TRBV28	.	12	TRBJ1-2	TGTGCCAGCAGTTTGGAGCGCTATGGCTACACCTTC	CASSLERYGYTF
TRBD1	TRBV27	.	14	TRBJ1-2	TGTGCCAGCACCCGGGGACAGGGGGGCTATGGCTACACCTTC	CASTRGQGGYGYTF
.	TRBV27	.	15	TRBJ1-6	TGTGCCAGCACTTACCAGCTGGACAGCTGGGGACCCCTCCACTTT	CASTYQLDSWGPLHF
TRBD2	TRBV19	.	15	TRBJ2-1	TGTGCCAGTAGTTGGAGCGGGAGAAAGGGCAATGAGCAGTTCTTC	CASSWSGRKGNEQFF
TRBD2	TRBV5-8	few	15	TRBJ2-1	TGTGCCAGCAGCACCGGACTAGCGGTATACAATGAGCAGTTCTTC	CASSTGLAVYNEQFF
.	TRBV19	.	12	TRBJ2-7	TGTGCCAGTAGTAACAGGAACTACGAGCAGTACTTC	CASSNRNYEQYF
.	TRBV7-9	.	16	TRBJ1-3	TGTGCCAGCAGCCTTCAGACAGGCCAGTCTGGAAACACCATATATTTT	CASSLQTGQSGNTIYF
TRBD1	TRBV27	.	15	TRBJ1-6	TGTGCCAGCAGTTTGATGACAGGGGGCAACTCACCCCTCCACTTT	CASSLMTGGNSPLHF
.	TRBV25-1	.	14	TRBJ2-1	TGTGCCAGCAGTGAGTTAGGGGTCGGTAAGGGGCAGTTCTTC	CASSELGVGKGQFF
TRBD1	TRBV5-6	.	17	TRBJ1-1	TGTGCCAGCAGCCCCGTCCGGGACAGGGTGAAGTGGACTGAAGCTTTCTTT	CASSPVRDRVKWTEAFF
TRBD1	TRBV19	.	15	TRBJ1-6	TGTGCCAGTAACCACCGGGACAGGGGTTTGTCACCCCTCCACTTT	CASNHRDRGLSPLHF